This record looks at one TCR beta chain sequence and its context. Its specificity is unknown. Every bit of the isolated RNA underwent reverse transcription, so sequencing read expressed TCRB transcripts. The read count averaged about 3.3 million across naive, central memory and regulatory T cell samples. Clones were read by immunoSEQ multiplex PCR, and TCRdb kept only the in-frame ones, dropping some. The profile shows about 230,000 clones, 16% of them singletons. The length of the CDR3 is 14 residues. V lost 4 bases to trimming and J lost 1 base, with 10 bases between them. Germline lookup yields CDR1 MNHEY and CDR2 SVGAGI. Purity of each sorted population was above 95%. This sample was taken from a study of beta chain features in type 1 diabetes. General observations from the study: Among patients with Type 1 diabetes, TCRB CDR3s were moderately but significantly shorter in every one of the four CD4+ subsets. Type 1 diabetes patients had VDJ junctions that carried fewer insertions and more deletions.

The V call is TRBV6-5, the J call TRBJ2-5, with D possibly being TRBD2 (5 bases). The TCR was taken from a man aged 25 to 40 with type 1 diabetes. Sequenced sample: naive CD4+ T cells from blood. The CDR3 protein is CASSSPGSQETQYF. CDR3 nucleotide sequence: TGTGCCAGCAGTTCGCCGGGATCCCAAGAGACCCAGTACTTC.